The T cell receptor (beta chain) described here comes from a study of CD8 T cells in ankylosing spondylitis. Study-level results: One TCR beta motif, made up of roughly 8 highly homologous variants, appeared characteristic of ankylosing spondylitis blood. Clones tied to disease were said to be significantly enriched in matched ankylosing spondylitis synovial fluid. Clones linked to disease, bearing a CD8+ phenotype, were relatively rare in peripheral blood.

Generation of TCR beta libraries employed quantitative 5'-RACE incorporating molecular barcodes. TCRdb redid the calling of the 5' RACE reads with MiXCR, one entry per CDR3 protein. The repertoire holds about 540,000 distinct CDR3 sequences, with roughly 13% as singletons. This clonotype was counted a few times. What it binds is unknown. Sequencing was done on a sample of blood, either unsorted or a sorted T cell fraction (not recorded which). The receptor's source is a male donor with ankylosing spondylitis.

The CDR3 region has the DNA TGTGCCAGCAGTCTGGGACAGAGGCGGGAGACCCAGTACTTC. Protein sequence: CASSLGQRRETQYF. V usage is TRBV12-3 or TRBV12-4 and J usage is TRBJ2-5, with 7 bases fitting TRBD1. The CDR3 sequence is 14 residues long. J lost 5 bases, V lost 5 bases, and 8 bases had no gene match.